The 16 T cell receptor beta chains below all came from one sample that was sequenced in a study of blood T cell repertoires in COVID-19. Repertoires were generated with immunoSEQ multiplex PCR, while TCRdb's copy carries only in-frame clones and drops some. The sample consists of more than 150,000 clones, 90% of them appearing once. Material for sequencing was peripheral blood. All receptors derive from a man in his forties or fifties with acute or convalescent COVID-19.

The genes are TRBV7-9 and TRBJ2-1, with TRBD2 matching over 13 bases. The ends lost 6 bases at V and 8 bases at J; junction bases unmatched: 4. This CDR3 is built from 14 residues. CDR1 is SEHNR, CDR2 FQNEAQ, per germline (reference sequence). CDR3 sequence (DNA): TGTGCCAGCAGTTGGACTAGCGGGAGTTATGAGCAGTTCTTC. Residues: CASSWTSGSYEQFF.

The rearrangement joins TRBV30 to TRBJ1-5; D remains ambiguous. CDR3 length: 18 residues. CDR1 is GTSNPN and CDR2 is SVGIG in the germline V gene (reference sequence). The ends were cut back, 5 bases at V and 4 bases at J, with 27 bases in the middle. This CDR3 reads CAWSAAGGRYRRNQPQHF. The CDR3 DNA reads as TGTGCCTGGTCCGCGGCAGGAGGAAGGTATCGTAGGAATCAGCCCCAGCATTTT.

This sequence joins TRBV6-1 and TRBJ2-7; unclear D gene. The CDR3 contains 15 residues. Germline assignment: CDR1 MNHNS and CDR2 SASEGT. Trimming cost V 1 base and J 2 bases, with 12 bases left between them. This CDR3 is CASSEGVWRAYEQYF. CDR3 bases: TGTGCCAGCAGTGAAGGGGTCTGGAGAGCCTACGAGCAGTACTTC.

The chain recombines TRBV25-1 with TRBJ1-1, with D perhaps matching TRBD1 (5 bases). Germline lookup yields CDR1 MGHDK and CDR2 SYGVNS. The CDR3 length is 16 residues. V lost 5 bases to trimming and J lost 4 bases, with 20 bases between them. The CDR3 spells CASSSRVAGVRTEAFF. The CDR3 DNA reads TGTGCCAGCAGTTCGAGAGTAGCGGGGGTTCGCACTGAAGCTTTCTTT.

To note about this clone: The junction shows a germline mismatch at one end, possibly a read error. The rearrangement uses TRBV9 and TRBJ2-7; TRBD1 might be the D (5 bases). This CDR3 region has 14 residues. Germline CDR1 is SGDLS and CDR2 is YYNGEE. The CDR3 protein is CASSVAGQSSEQYF. CDR3 in DNA: TGTGCCAGCAGCGTAGCCGGACAATCCTCCGAGCAGTACTTC. Complete variable domain (other parts from reference TRBV9 and TRBJ2-7): DSGVTQTPKHLITATGQRVTLRCSPRSGDLSVYWYQQSLDQGLQFLIQYYNGEERAKGNILERFSAQQFPDLHSELNLSSLELGDSALYFCASSVAGQSSEQYFGPGTRLTVT.

The chain carries TRBV12-5 and TRBJ1-5, with TRBD1 as a possible D gene (6 bases). Germline values: CDR1 LGHNT, CDR2 FRNRAP. This CDR3 comprises 17 residues. The V end was cut by 5 bases, the J end by 2 bases, with 19 bases between. The CDR3: CASGTPWTAGGNQPQHF. CDR3 DNA: TGTGCTAGTGGTACTCCTTGGACAGCCGGGGGCAATCAGCCCCAGCATTTT.

The V and J genes are TRBV28 and TRBJ1-1; 9 bases map to TRBD1. Germline CDR1 is MDHEN and CDR2 is SYDVKM. The CDR3 sequence is 14 residues long. Unmatched junction bases numbered 6, after V lost 6 bases and J lost 4 bases. The CDR3 DNA follows: TGTGCCAGCAGCACAGGGGGCTTCGGCACTGAAGCTTTCTTT. Amino acids: CASSTGGFGTEAFF.

The chain uses TRBV15 and TRBJ2-3; D may be TRBD2 (6 bases). This CDR3 is built from 14 residues. From germline, CDR1 is LNHNV and CDR2 YYDKDF (reference sequence). The germline V and J ends were trimmed by 2 bases and 6 bases, with 12 bases remaining between them. The CDR3 sequence: CATSRSTGGDTQYF. The CDR3 nucleotides are TGTGCCACCAGCAGATCGACTGGGGGGGATACGCAGTATTTT.

This chain connects TRBV2 to TRBJ1-5, with 7 bases fitting TRBD1. The V and J ends lost 4 bases and 0 bases, in that order; junction bases with no gene match: 15. Germline V lookup: CDR1 SNHLY, CDR2 FYNNEI. The CDR3 covers 19 residues. The CDR3 nucleotides read TGTGCCAGCAGTGGAAGAGGGACAGTCCCTCATTATAGCAATCAGCCCCAGCATTTT. Protein: CASSGRGTVPHYSNQPQHF. The complete variable domain, with remaining parts taken from reference TRBV2 and TRBJ1-5, reads EPEVTQTPSHQVTQMGQEVILRCVPISNHLYFYWYRQILGQKVEFLVSFYNNEISEKSEIFDDQFSVERPDGSNFTLKIRSTKLEDSAMYFCASSGRGTVPHYSNQPQHFGDGTRLSIL.

This clone came up once. The chain is built from TRBV2 and TRBJ2-5, with D maybe TRBD1 (5 bases). Between the trimmed V and J ends, which lost 0 bases and 4 bases, there was a span of 9 bases. CDR3 length equals 14 residues. Germline V CDR1 and CDR2: SNHLY, FYNNEI. CDR3 amino acids: CASSEARVSETQYF. The DNA for the CDR3 is TGTGCCAGCAGTGAAGCCAGGGTTTCAGAGACCCAGTACTTC.

V gene TRBV3-1 (or the pseudogene TRBV3-2) combines with J gene TRBJ2-1, with D hard to call. Per germline, CDR1 LGHDT and CDR2 YNNKEL (reference sequence). This CDR3 is 15 amino acids long. V shed 4 bases and J shed 0 bases, with 10 bases lying between them. CDR3 in amino acids: CASSPRLSSYNEQFF. The CDR3 DNA sequence: TGTGCCAGCAGCCCCCGATTGAGCTCCTACAATGAGCAGTTCTTC.

This chain uses TRBV28 with TRBJ1-4, with 7 bases matching TRBD1. Germline V gene data show CDR1 as MDHEN and CDR2 as SYDVKM. The CDR3 totals 16 residues. With V trimmed by 6 bases and J by 6 bases, 13 bases remained unmatched. The CDR3 spells CASSLPGTESDEKLFF. Written as DNA, the CDR3 is TGTGCCAGCAGCTTACCCGGGACAGAAAGTGATGAAAAACTGTTTTTT.

The rearrangement uses TRBV3-1 (or the pseudogene TRBV3-2) and TRBJ2-3; possibly TRBD1 for D (5 bases). The CDR3 covers 18 residues. In germline, CDR1 is LGHDT, CDR2 YNNKEL (reference sequence). The ends were cut back, 0 bases at V and 1 base at J, with 17 bases in the middle. The CDR3 DNA follows: TGTGCCAGCAGCCAAGAAGGGGCGGCAAAGTACGGCACAGATACGCAGTATTTT. Residues: CASSQEGAAKYGTDTQYF.

The chain employs TRBV7-9 and TRBJ2-2, with no clear D. This CDR3 is 15 amino acids long. Looked up from germline, CDR1 is SEHNR and CDR2 is FQNEAQ (reference sequence). The V end lost 1 base, the J end lost 1 base, and 7 bases lay between the germline ends. For the CDR3, the DNA is TGTGCCAGCAGCTTAGATGTAGAGAACACCGGGGAGCTGTTTTTT. It yields the protein CASSLDVENTGELFF. The full variable domain, in which reference TRBV7-9 and TRBJ2-2 provide the parts outside the CDR3, is DTGVSQNPRHKITKRGQNVTFRCDPISEHNRLYWYRQTLGQGPEFLTYFQNEAQLEKSRLLSDRFSAERPKGSFSTLEIQRTEQGDSAMYLCASSLDVENTGELFFGEGSRLTVL.

The V and J genes are TRBV6-5 and TRBJ2-5; no clear D gene. Trimming pared 5 bases from V and 4 bases from J, leaving 8 bases between. Germline CDR1 MNHEY, CDR2 SVGAGI. The CDR3 consists of 12 residues. The CDR3 protein is CASSSSGETQYF. The CDR3 coding sequence is TGTGCCAGCAGTAGCTCCGGAGAGACCCAGTACTTC.

The rearrangement uses TRBV18 and TRBJ2-5; perhaps TRBD1 as D (6 bases). The CDR3 is made up of 12 amino acids. Trimming took off 5 bases at V and 10 bases at J, with 14 bases between the two ends. Germline assignment: CDR1 KGHSH and CDR2 LQKENI. CDR3 amino acids: CASSNRDRLQYF. The CDR3 region has the DNA TGTGCCAGCTCAAACAGGGATCGACTCCAGTACTTC.